This note documents a single T cell receptor (beta chain) sequence. The antigen is not known. The data belong to a study of T cell responses to AZD1222 COVID-19 vaccine. Study-wide results and limits: The study found vaccine-associated CD4 TCRs spanning spike, dominant at 160-218 and 743-854. Just 5 to 7 AZD1222 recipients were seropositive at baseline. The donor cohort was predominantly white British with a female majority, and clonal diversity may have been underestimated.

Germline values: CDR1 KGHDR, CDR2 SFDVKD. This CDR3 contains 15 residues. V was shortened by 3 bases and J by 6 bases, with 13 bases between the two germline ends. Profiling relied on immunoSEQ multiplex PCR, and the TCRdb table lists in-frame clones only, not all of them. The sample shows about 97,000 clones, around 87% of them seen only once. The sequence was collected from an adult who received the AZD1222 COVID-19 vaccine. The chain employs TRBV24-1 and TRBJ2-2; possibly TRBD2 for D (6 bases). The starting material was peripheral blood, obtained 28 days after the second AZD1222 dose. CDR3 residues: CATSDPSDVAGELFF. The CDR3, as DNA: TGTGCCACCAGTGATCCTAGCGATGTCGCCGGGGAGCTGTTTTTT.